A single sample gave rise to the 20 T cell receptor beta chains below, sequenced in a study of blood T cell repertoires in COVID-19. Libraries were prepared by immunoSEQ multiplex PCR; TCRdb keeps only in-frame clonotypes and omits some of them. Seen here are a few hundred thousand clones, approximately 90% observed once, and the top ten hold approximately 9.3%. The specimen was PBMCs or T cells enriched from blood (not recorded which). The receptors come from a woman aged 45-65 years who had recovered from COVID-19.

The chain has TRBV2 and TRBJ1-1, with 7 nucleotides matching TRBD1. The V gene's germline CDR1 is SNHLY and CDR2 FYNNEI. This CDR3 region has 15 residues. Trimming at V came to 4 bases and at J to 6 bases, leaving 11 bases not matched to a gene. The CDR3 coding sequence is TGTGCCAGCAGTGCCCGACAGGGTCGTATATCTGAAGCTTTCTTT. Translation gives CASSARQGRISEAFF. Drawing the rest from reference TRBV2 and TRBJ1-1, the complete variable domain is EPEVTQTPSHQVTQMGQEVILRCVPISNHLYFYWYRQILGQKVEFLVSFYNNEISEKSEIFDDQFSVERPDGSNFTLKIRSTKLEDSAMYFCASSARQGRISEAFFGQGTRLTVV.

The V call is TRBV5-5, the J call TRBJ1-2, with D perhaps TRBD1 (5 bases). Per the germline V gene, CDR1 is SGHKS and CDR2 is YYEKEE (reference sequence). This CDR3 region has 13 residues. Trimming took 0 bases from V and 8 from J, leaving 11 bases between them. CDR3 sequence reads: CASSLEGFLGYTF. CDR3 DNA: TGTGCCAGCAGCTTGGAGGGGTTTCTAGGCTACACCTTC.

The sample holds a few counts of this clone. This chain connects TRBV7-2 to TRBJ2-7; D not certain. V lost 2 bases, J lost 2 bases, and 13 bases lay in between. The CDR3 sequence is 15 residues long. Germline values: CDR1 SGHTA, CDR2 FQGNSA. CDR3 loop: CASSLYVSVAYEQYF. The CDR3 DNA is TGTGCCAGCAGCTTATATGTCTCGGTGGCCTACGAGCAGTACTTC.

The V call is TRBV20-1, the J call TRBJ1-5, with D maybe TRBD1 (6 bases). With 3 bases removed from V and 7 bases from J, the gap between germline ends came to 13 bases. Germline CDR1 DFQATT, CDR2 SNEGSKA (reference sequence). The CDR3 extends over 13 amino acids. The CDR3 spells CSASIPGEQPQHF. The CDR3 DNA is TGCAGTGCTAGTATCCCAGGGGAACAGCCCCAGCATTTT.

CDR3 sequence: CATSDFVVSRYNSPLHF. DNA of the CDR3: TGTGCCACCAGTGATTTCGTGGTAAGTAGATATAATTCACCCCTCCACTTT. This chain links TRBV24-1 with TRBJ1-6; D uncertain. Germline V gene sequence: CDR1 KGHDR, CDR2 SFDVKD. The CDR3 extends over 17 amino acids. The V end lost 1 base, the J end lost 4 bases, and 13 bases lay between the germline ends.

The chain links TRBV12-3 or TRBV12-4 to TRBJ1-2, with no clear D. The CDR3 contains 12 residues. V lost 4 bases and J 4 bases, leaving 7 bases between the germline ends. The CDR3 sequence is CASSSAGYGYTF. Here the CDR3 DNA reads TGTGCCAGCAGTTCCGCAGGCTATGGCTACACCTTC.

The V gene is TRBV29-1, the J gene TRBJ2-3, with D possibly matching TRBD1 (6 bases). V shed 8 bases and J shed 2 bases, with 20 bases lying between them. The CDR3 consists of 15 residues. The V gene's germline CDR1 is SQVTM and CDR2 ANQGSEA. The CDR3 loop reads CSLALSGHTTDTQYF. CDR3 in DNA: TGCAGCCTGGCCCTATCGGGACATACCACAGATACGCAGTATTTT.

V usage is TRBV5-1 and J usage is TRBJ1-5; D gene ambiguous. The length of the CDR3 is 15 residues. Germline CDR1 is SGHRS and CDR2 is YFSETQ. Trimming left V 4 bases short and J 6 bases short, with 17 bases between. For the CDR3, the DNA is TGCGCCAGCAGCGCATCCGGACTAACGGGTCAGCCCCAGCATTTT. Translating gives CASSASGLTGQPQHF.

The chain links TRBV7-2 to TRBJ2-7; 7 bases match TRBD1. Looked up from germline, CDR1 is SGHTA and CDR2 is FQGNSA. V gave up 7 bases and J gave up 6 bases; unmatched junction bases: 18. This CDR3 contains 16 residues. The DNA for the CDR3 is TGTGCCAGCAAAGGGGGCGGGCCCGGATTCGGCGGCGAGCAGTACTTC. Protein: CASKGGGPGFGGEQYF.

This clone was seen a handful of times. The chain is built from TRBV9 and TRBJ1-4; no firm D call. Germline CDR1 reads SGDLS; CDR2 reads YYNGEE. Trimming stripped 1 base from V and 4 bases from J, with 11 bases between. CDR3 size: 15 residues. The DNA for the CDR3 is TGTGCCAGCAGCGTAACAGACGGTTATAATGAAAAACTGTTTTTT. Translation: CASSVTDGYNEKLFF. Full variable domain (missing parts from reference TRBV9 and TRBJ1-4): DSGVTQTPKHLITATGQRVTLRCSPRSGDLSVYWYQQSLDQGLQFLIQYYNGEERAKGNILERFSAQQFPDLHSELNLSSLELGDSALYFCASSVTDGYNEKLFFGSGTQLSVL.

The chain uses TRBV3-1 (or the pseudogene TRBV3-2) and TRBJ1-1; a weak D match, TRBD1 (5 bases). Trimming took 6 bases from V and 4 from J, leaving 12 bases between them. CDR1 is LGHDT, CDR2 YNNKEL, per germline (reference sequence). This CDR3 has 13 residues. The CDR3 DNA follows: TGTGCCAGCAGTCAGGGAATGGCCACTGAAGCTTTCTTT. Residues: CASSQGMATEAFF.

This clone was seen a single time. For the CDR3, the DNA is TGTGCCAGCACCCCCCCTTTCGTGAACACTGAAGCTTTCTTT. Its translation is CASTPPFVNTEAFF. The gene calls are TRBV28 and TRBJ1-1, with no clear D. The CDR3 covers 14 residues. Per germline, CDR1 MDHEN and CDR2 SYDVKM. Trimming took off 7 bases at V and 0 bases at J, with 12 bases between the two ends. The full variable domain, rest sourced from reference TRBV28 and TRBJ1-1, is DVKVTQSSRYLVKRTGEKVFLECVQDMDHENMFWYRQDPGLGLRLIYFSYDVKMKEKGDIPEGYSVSREKKERFSLILESASTNQTSMYLCASTPPFVNTEAFFGQGTRLTVV.

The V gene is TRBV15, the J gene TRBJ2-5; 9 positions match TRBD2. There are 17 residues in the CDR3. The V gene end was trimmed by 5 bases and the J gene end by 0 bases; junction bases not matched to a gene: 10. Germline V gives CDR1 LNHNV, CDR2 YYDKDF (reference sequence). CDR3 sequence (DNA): TGTGCCACCAGCGCCGGGACTAGCCTCTCGTACCAAGAGACCCAGTACTTC. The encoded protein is CATSAGTSLSYQETQYF.

CDR3 in amino acids: CASSRTTEAFF. The CDR3 DNA reads TGTGCCAGCAGTAGGACTACTGAAGCTTTCTTT. This chain joins TRBV28 and TRBJ1-1; D is unclear. The CDR3 length is 11 residues. V dropped 5 bases and J dropped 5 bases, with 6 bases sitting between them. Germline CDR1 MDHEN, CDR2 SYDVKM.

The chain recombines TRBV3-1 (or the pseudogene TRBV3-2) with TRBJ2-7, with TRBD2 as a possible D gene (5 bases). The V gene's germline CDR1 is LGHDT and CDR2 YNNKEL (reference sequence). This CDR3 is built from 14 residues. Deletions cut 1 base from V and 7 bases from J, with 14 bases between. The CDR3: CASSQAGIYLEQYF. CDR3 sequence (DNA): TGTGCCAGCAGCCAAGCCGGGATATATCTTGAGCAGTACTTC.

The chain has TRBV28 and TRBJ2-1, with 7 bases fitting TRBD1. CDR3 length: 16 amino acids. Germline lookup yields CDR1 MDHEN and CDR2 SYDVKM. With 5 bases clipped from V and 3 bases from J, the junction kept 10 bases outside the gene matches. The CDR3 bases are TGTGCCAGCAGTACTCCTGACAGGGCCCGCTACAATGAGCAGTTCTTC. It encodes CASSTPDRARYNEQFF.

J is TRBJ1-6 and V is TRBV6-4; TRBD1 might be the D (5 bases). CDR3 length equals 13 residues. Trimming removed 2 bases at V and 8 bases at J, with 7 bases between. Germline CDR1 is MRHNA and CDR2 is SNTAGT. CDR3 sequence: CASSDDSYSPLHF. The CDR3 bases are TGTGCCAGCAGTGACGACAGTTATTCACCCCTCCACTTT.

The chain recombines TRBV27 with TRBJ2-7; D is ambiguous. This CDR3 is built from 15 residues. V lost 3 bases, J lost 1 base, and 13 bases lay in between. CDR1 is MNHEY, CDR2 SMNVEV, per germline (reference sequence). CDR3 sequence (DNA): TGTGCCAGCAGTTTTCTAACTATACGATCCTACGAGCAGTACTTC. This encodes CASSFLTIRSYEQYF.

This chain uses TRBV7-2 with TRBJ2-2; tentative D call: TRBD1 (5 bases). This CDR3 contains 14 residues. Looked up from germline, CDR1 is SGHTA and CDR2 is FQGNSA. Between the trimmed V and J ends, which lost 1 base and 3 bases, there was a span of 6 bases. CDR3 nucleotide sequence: TGTGCCAGCAGCTTAGTCAGGGACACCGGGGAGCTGTTTTTT. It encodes CASSLVRDTGELFF.

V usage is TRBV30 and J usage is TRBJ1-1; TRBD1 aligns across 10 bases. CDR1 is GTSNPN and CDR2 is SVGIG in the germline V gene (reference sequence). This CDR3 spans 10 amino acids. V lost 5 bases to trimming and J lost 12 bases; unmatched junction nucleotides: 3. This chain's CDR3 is CAWGDRGSFF. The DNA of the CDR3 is TGTGCCTGGGGGGACAGGGGATCTTTCTTT. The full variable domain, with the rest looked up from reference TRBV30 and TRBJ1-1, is SQTIHQWPATLVQPVGSPLSLECTVEGTSNPNLYWYRQAAGRGLQLLFYSVGIGQISSEVPQNLSASRPQDRQFILSSKKLLLSDSGFYLCAWGDRGSFFGQGTRLTVV.